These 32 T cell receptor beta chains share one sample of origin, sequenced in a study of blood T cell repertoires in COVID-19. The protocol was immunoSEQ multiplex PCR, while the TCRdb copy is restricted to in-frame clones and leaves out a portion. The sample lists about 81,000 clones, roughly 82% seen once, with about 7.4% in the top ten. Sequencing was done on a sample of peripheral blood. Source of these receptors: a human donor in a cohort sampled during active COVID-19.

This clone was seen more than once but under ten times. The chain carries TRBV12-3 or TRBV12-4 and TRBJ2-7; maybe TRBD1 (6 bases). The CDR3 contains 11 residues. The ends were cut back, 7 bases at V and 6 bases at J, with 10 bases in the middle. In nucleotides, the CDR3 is TGTGCCAGCACCCCAGGGGTCGAGCAGTACTTC. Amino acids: CASTPGVEQYF.

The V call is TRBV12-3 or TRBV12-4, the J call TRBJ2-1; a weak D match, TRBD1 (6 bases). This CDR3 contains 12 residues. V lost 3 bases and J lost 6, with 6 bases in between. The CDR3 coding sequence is TGTGCCAGCAGTTTCAGGGGCAATGAGCAGTTCTTC. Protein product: CASSFRGNEQFF.

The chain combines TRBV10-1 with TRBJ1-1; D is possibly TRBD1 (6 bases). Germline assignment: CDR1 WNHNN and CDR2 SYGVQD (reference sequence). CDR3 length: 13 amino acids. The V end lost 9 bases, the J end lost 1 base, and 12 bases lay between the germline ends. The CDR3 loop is CARILQGNTEAFF. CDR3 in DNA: TGCGCCAGGATTTTACAGGGGAACACTGAAGCTTTCTTT.

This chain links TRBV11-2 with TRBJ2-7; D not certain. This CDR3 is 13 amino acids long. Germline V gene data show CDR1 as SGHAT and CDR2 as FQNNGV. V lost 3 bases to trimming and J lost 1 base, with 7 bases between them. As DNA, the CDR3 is TGTGCCAGCAGCTTTTTACAATCCTACGAGCAGTACTTC. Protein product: CASSFLQSYEQYF.

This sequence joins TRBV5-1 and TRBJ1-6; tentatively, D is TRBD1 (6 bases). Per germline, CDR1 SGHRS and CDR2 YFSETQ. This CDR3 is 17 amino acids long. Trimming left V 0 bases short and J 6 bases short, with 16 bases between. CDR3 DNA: TGCGCCAGCAGCTTGGAAGGGGCGGGGGGGCTTAATTCACCCCTCCACTTT. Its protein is CASSLEGAGGLNSPLHF.

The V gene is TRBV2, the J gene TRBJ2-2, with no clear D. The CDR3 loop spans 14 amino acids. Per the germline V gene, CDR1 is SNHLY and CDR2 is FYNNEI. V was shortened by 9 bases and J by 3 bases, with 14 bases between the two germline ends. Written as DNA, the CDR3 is TGTGCCAGTCATGTCCAGGCAGACACCGGGGAGCTGTTTTTT. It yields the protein CASHVQADTGELFF.

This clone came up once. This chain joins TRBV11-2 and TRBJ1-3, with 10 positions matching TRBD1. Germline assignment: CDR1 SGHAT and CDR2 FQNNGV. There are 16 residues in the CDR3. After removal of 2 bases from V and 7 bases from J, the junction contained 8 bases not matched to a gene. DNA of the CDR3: TGTGCCAGCAGCTTACTGGGACCGGGACAGGGGAACACCATATATTTT. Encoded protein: CASSLLGPGQGNTIYF. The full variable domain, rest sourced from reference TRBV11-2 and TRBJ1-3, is EAGVAQSPRYKIIEKRQSVAFWCNPISGHATLYWYQQILGQGPKLLIQFQNNGVVDDSQLPKDRFSAERLKGVDSTLKIQPAKLEDSAVYLCASSLLGPGQGNTIYFGEGSWLTVV.

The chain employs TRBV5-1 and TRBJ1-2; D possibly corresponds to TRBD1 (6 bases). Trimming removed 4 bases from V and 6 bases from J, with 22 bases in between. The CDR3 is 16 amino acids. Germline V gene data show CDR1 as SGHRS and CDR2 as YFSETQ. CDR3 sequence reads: CASSPPGNAGANGYTF. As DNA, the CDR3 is TGCGCCAGCAGCCCCCCCGGGAATGCAGGGGCGAATGGCTACACCTTC.

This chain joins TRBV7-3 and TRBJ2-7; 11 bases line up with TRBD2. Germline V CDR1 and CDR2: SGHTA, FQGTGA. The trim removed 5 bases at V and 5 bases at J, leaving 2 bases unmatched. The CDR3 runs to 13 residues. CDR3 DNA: TGTGCCAGCAGCCGGGGACTAGCGGACGAGCAGTACTTC. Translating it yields CASSRGLADEQYF. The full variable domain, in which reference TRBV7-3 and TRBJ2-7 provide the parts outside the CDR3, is GAGVSQTPSNKVTEKGKYVELRCDPISGHTALYWYRQSLGQGPEFLIYFQGTGAADDSGLPNDRFFAVRPEGSVSTLKIQRTERGDSAVYLCASSRGLADEQYFGPGTRLTVT.

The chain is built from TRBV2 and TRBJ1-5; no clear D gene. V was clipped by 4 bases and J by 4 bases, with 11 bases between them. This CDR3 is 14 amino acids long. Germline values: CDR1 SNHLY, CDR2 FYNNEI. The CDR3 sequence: CASSVFPGNQPQHF. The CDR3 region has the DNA TGTGCCAGCAGTGTTTTCCCAGGTAATCAGCCCCAGCATTTT.

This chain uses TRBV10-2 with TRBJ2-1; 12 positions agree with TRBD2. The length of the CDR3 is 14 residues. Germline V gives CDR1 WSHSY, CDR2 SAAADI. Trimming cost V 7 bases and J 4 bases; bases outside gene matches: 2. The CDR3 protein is CASKLAGGYNEQFF. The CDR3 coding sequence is TGCGCCAGCAAACTAGCGGGAGGATACAATGAGCAGTTCTTC.

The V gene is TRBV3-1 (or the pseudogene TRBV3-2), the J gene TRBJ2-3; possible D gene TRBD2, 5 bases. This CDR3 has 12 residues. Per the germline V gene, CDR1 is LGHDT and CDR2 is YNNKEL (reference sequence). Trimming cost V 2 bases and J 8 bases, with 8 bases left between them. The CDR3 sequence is CASSQSSSTQYF. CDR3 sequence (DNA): TGTGCCAGCAGCCAATCTAGCAGTACGCAGTATTTT.

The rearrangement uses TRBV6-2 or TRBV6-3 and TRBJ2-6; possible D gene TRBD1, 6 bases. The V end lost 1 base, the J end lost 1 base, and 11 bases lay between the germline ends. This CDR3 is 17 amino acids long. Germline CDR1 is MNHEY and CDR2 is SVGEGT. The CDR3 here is CASSYLGAESGANVLTF. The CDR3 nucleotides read TGTGCCAGCAGTTACTTGGGGGCGGAATCTGGGGCCAACGTCCTGACTTTC.

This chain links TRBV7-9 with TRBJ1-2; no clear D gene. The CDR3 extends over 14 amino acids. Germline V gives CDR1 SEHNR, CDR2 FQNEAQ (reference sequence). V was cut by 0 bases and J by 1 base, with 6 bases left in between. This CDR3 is CASSLAGNNYGYTF. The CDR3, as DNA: TGTGCCAGCAGCTTAGCGGGCAATAACTATGGCTACACCTTC. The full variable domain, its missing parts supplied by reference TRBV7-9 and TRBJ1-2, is DTGVSQNPRHKITKRGQNVTFRCDPISEHNRLYWYRQTLGQGPEFLTYFQNEAQLEKSRLLSDRFSAERPKGSFSTLEIQRTEQGDSAMYLCASSLAGNNYGYTFGSGTRLTVV.

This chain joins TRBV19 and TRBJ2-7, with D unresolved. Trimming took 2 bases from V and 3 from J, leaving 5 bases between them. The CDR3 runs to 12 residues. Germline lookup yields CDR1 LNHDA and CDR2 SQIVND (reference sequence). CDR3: CASSILLYEQYF. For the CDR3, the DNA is TGTGCCAGTAGTATACTACTCTACGAGCAGTACTTC. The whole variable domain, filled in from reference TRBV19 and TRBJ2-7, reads DGGITQSPKYLFRKEGQNVTLSCEQNLNHDAMYWYRQDPGQGLRLIYYSQIVNDFQKGDIAEGYSVSREKKESFPLTVTSAQKNPTAFYLCASSILLYEQYFGPGTRLTVT.

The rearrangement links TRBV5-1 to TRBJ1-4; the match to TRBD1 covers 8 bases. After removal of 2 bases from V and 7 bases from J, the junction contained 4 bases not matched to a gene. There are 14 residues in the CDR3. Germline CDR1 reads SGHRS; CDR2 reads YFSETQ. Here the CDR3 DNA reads TGCGCCAGCAGCTTCGGACAGGGTAGTGAAAAACTGTTTTTT. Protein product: CASSFGQGSEKLFF.

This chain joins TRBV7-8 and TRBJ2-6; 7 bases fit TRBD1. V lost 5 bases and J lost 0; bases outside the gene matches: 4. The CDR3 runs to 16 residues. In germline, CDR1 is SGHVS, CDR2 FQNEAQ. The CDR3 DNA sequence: TGTGCCAGCAGCGACAGGGTCAGCTCTGGGGCCAACGTCCTGACTTTC. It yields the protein CASSDRVSSGANVLTF. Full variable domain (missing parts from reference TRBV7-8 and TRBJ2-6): GAGVSQSPRYKVAKRGQDVALRCDPISGHVSLFWYQQALGQGPEFLTYFQNEAQLDKSGLPSDRFFAERPEGSVSTLKIQRTQQEDSAVYLCASSDRVSSGANVLTFGAGSRLTVL.

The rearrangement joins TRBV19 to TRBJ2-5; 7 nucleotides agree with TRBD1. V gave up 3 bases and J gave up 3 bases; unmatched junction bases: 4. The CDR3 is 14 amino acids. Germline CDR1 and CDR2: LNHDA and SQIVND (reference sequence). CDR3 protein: CASSMGQIKETQYF. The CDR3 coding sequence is TGTGCCAGTAGTATGGGACAGATAAAAGAGACCCAGTACTTC.

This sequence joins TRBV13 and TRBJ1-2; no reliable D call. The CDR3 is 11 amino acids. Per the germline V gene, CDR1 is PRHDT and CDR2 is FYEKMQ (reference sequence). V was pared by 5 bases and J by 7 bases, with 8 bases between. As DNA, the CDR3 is TGTGCCAGCAGCCTTAGAGGTGGCTACACCTTC. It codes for CASSLRGGYTF.

CDR3 region: CASSSQDRHYGYTF. The CDR3 coding sequence is TGTGCCAGCAGCTCCCAGGACAGGCACTATGGCTACACCTTC. J is TRBJ1-2 and V is TRBV7-9, with 7 positions matching TRBD1. The CDR3 covers 14 residues. Germline loops: CDR1 SEHNR, CDR2 FQNEAQ (reference sequence). The V and J ends lost 4 bases and 3 bases, in that order; junction bases with no gene match: 5.

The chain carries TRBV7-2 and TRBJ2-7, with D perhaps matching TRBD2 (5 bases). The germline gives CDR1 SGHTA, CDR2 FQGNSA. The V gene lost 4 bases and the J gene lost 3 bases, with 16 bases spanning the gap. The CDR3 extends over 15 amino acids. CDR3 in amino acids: CASSWTHRAVYEQYF. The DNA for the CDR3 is TGTGCCAGCAGCTGGACTCATCGAGCAGTCTACGAGCAGTACTTC.

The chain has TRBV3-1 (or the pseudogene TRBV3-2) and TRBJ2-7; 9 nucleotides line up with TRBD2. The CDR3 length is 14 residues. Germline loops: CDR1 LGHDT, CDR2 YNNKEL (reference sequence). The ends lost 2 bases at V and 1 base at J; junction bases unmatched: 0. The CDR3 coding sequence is TGTGCCAGCAGCCAAACTAGCGGGTCCTACGAGCAGTACTTC. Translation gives CASSQTSGSYEQYF.

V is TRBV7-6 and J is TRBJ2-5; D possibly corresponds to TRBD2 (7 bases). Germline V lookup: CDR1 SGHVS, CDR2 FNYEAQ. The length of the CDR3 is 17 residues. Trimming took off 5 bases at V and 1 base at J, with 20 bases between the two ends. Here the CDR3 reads CASSLGPLAGAQETQYF. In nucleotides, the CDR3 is TGTGCCAGCAGCCTCGGGCCCTTGGCGGGGGCCCAAGAGACCCAGTACTTC. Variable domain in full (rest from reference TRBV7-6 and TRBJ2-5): GAGVSQSPRYKVTKRGQDVALRCDPISGHVSLYWYRQALGQGPEFLTYFNYEAQQDKSGLPNDRFSAERPEGSISTLTIQRTEQRDSAMYRCASSLGPLAGAQETQYFGPGTRLLVL.

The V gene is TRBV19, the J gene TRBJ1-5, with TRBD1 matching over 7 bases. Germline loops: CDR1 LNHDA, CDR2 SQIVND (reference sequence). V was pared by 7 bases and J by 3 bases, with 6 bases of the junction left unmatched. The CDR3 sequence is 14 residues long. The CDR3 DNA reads TGTGCCAGTACCAGGACAGGATTCAATCAGCCCCAGCATTTT. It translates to CASTRTGFNQPQHF.

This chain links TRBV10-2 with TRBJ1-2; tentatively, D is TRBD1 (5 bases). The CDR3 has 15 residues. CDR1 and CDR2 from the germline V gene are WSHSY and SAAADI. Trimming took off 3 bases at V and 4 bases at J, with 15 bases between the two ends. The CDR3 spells CASSDGLERGYGYTF. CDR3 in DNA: TGCGCCAGCAGTGATGGTCTGGAAAGGGGCTATGGCTACACCTTC.

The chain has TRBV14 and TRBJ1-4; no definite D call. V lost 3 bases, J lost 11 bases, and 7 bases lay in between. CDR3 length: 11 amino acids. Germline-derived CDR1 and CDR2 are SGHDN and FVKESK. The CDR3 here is CASSQREKLFF. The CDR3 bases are TGTGCCAGCAGCCAGCGGGAGAAACTGTTTTTT.

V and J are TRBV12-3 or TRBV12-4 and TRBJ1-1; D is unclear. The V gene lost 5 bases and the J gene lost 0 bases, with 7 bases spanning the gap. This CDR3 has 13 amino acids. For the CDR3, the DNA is TGTGCCAGCAGTGAGGAAATGAACACTGAAGCTTTCTTT. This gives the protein CASSEEMNTEAFF.

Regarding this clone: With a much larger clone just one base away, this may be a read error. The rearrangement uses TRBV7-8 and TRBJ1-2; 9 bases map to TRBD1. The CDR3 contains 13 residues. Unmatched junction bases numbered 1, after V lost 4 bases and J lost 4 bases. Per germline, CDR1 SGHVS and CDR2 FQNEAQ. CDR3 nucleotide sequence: TGTGCCAGCAGCTCGGGACAGGGCTATGGCTACACCTTC. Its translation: CASSSGQGYGYTF.

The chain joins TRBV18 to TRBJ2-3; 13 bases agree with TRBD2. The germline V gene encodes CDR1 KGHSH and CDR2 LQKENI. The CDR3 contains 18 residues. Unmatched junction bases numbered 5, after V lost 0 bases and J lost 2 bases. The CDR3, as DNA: TGTGCCAGCTCACCACCACCTGGGACTAGCGGGGACACAGATACGCAGTATTTT. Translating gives CASSPPPGTSGDTDTQYF.

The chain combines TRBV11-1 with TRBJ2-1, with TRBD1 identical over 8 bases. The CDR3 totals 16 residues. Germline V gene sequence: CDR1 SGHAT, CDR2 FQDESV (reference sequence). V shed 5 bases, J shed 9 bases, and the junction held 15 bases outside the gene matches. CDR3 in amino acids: CASSPPRGTGKGEQFF. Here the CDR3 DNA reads TGTGCCAGCAGCCCCCCTAGAGGGACAGGTAAAGGTGAGCAGTTCTTC.

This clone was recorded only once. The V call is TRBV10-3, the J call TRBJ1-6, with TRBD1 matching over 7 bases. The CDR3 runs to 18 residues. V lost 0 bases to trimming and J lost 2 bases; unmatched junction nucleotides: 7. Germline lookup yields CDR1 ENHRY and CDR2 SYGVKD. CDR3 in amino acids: CAISESKQGMAYNSPLHF. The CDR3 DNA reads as TGTGCCATCAGTGAGTCGAAACAGGGGATGGCCTATAATTCACCCCTCCACTTT.

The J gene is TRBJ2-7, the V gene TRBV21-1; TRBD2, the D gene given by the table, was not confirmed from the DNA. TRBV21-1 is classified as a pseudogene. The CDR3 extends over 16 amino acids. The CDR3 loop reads CASRSFRRATIYEQYF. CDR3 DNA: TGTGCCAGCAGGTCCTTCAGGAGGGCGACTATCTACGAGCAGTACTTC.